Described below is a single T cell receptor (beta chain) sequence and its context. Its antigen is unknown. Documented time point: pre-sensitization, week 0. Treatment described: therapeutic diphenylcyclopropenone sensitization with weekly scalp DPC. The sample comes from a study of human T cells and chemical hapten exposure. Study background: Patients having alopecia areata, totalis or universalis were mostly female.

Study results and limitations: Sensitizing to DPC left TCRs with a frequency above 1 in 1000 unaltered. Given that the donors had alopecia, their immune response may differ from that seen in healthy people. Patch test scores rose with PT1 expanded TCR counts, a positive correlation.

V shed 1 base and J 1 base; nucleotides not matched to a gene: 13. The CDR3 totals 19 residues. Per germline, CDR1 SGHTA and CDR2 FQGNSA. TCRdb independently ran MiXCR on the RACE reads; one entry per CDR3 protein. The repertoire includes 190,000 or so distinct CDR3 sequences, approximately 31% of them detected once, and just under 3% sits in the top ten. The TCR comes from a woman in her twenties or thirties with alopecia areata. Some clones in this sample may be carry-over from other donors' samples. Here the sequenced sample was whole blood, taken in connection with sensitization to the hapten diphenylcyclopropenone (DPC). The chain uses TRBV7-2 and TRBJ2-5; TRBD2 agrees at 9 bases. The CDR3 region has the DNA TGTGCCAGCAGCTTAGGGCTCTTAGCGGGAGAGAGGGGCCAAGAGACCCAGTACTTC. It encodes CASSLGLLAGERGQETQYF.